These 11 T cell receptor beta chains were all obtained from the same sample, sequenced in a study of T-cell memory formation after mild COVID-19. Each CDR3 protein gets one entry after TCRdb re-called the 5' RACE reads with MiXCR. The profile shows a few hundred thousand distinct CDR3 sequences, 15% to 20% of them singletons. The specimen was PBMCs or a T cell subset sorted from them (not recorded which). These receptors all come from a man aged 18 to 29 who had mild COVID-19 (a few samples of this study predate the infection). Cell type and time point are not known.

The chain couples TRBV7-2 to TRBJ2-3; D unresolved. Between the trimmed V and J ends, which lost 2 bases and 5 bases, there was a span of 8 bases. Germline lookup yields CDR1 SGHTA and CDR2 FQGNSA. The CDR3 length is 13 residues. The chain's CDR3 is CASSLIYLDTQYF. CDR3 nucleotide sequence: TGTGCCAGCAGCTTAATATATCTAGATACGCAGTATTTT. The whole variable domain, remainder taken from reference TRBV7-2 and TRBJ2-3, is GAGVSQSPSNKVTEKGKDVELRCDPISGHTALYWYRQSLGQGLEFLIYFQGNSAPDKSGLPSDRFSAERTGGSVSTLTIQRTQQEDSAVYLCASSLIYLDTQYFGPGTRLTVL.

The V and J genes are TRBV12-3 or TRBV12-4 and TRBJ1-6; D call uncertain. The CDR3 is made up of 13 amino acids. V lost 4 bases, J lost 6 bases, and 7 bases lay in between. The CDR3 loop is CASSWEVNSPLHF. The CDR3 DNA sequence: TGTGCCAGCAGTTGGGAAGTTAATTCACCCCTCCACTTT.

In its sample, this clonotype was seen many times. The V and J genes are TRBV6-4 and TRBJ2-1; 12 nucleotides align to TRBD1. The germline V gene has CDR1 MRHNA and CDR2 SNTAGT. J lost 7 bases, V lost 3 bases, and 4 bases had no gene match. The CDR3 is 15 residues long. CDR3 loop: CASSEAGQGANEQFF. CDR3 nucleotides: TGTGCCAGCAGTGAAGCGGGACAGGGGGCTAATGAGCAGTTCTTC.

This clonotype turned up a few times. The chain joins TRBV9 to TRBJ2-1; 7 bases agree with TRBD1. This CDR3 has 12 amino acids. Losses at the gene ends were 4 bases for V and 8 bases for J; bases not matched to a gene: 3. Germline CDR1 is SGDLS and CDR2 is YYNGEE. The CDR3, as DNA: TGTGCCAGCAGCTCCGGGACAGATGAGCAGTTCTTC. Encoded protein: CASSSGTDEQFF.

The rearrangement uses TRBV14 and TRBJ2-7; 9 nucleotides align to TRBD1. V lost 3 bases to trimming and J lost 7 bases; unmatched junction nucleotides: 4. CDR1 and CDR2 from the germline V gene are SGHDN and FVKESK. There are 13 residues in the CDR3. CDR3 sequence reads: CASSQGTGREQYV. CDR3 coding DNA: TGTGCCAGCAGCCAGGGGACAGGGAGGGAGCAGTACGTC.

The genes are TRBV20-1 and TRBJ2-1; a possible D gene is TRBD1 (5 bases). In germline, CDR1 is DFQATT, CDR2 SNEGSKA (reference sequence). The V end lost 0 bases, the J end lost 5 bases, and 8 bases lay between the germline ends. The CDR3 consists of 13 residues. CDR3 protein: CSARDPRDNEQFF. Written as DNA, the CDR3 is TGCAGTGCTAGAGACCCCAGGGACAATGAGCAGTTCTTC.

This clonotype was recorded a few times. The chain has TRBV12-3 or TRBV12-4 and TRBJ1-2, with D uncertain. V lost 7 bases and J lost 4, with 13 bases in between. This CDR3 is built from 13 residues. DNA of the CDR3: TGTGCCAGCACCGTCGCCAGCTCCTATGGCTACACCTTC. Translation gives CASTVASSYGYTF.

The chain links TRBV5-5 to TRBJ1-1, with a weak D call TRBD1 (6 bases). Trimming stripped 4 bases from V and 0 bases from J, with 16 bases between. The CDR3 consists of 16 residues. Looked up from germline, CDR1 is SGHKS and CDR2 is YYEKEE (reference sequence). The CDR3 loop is CASSPGGRHMNTEAFF. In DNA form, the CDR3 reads TGTGCCAGCAGCCCCGGGGGGCGTCATATGAACACTGAAGCTTTCTTT.

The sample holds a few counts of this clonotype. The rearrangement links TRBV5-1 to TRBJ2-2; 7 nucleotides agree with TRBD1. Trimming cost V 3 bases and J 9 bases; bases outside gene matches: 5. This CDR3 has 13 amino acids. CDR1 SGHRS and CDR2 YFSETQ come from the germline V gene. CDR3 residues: CASSSQGYRELFF. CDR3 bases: TGCGCCAGCAGCTCACAGGGGTACCGGGAGCTGTTTTTT.

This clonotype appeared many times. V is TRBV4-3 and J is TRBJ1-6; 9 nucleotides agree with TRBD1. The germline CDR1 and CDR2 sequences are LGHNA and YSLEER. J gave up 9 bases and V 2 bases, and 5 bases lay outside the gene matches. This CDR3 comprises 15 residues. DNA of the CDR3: TGCGCCAGCAGCCAACAGGGACAGGGAGCTTCACCCCTCCACTTT. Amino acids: CASSQQGQGASPLHF.

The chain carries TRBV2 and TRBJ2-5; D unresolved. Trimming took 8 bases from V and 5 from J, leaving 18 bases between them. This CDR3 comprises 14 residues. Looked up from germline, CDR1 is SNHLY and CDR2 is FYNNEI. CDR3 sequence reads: CASLEHRFWETQYF. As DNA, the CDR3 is TGTGCCAGCCTGGAGCACCGATTTTGGGAGACCCAGTACTTC.